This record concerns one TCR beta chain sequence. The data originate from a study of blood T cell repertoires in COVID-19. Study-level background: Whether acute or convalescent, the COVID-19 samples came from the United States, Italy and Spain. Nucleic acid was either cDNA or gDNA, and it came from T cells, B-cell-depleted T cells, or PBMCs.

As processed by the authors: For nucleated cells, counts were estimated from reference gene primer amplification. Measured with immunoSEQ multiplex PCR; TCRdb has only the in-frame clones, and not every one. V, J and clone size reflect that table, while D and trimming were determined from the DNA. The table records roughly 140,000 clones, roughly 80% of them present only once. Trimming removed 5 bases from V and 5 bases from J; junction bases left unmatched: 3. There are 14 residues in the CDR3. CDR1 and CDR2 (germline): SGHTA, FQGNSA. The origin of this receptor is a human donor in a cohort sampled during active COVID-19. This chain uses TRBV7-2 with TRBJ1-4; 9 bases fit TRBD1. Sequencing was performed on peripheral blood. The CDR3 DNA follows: TGTGCCAGCAGCACCGGGACAGGGAATGAAAAACTGTTTTTT. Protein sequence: CASSTGTGNEKLFF.